The 9 T cell receptor beta chains reported below all come from one sample, sequenced in a study of blood T cell repertoires in COVID-19. The table came from immunoSEQ multiplex PCR; TCRdb's copy has only in-frame clones and leaves some out. The repertoire holds 110,000 to 150,000 clones, with 65% to 85% as singletons. Sequencing was done on a sample of peripheral blood. The receptors stem from a human donor in a cohort sampled during active COVID-19.

This clone was seen only once. V is TRBV4-2 and J is TRBJ2-5, with TRBD2 as a possible D gene (6 bases). Germline V gene data show CDR1 as LGHNA and CDR2 as YNFKEQ. V was shortened by 1 base and J by 4 bases, with 10 bases between the two germline ends. CDR3 length: 14 residues. The DNA of the CDR3 is TGTGCCAGCAGCCAAGCCCTAGCGACAGAGACCCAGTACTTC. Translated, it gives CASSQALATETQYF.

This clone showed up just a few times. The CDR3 loop reads CASSLHSGNTIYF. CDR3 sequence (DNA): TGCGCCAGCAGCTTGCACTCTGGAAACACCATATATTTT. V is TRBV5-1 and J is TRBJ1-3, with D unclear. Germline CDR1 is SGHRS and CDR2 is YFSETQ. This CDR3 spans 13 amino acids. The ends were cut back, 1 base at V and 0 bases at J, with 2 bases in the middle.

The chain uses TRBV28 and TRBJ2-7; 9 bases agree with TRBD1. The V gene's germline CDR1 is MDHEN and CDR2 SYDVKM. V lost 0 bases to trimming and J lost 4 bases; unmatched junction nucleotides: 4. The CDR3 loop spans 15 amino acids. DNA for the CDR3: TGTGCCAGCAGTTTATGGGGACAGGGACGGTACGAGCAGTACTTC. It encodes CASSLWGQGRYEQYF.

The rearrangement joins TRBV24-1 to TRBJ1-2, with 7 bases that match TRBD1. This CDR3 is built from 15 residues. The V gene end was trimmed by 3 bases and the J gene end by 0 bases; junction bases not matched to a gene: 3. CDR1 is KGHDR, CDR2 SFDVKD, per germline. The CDR3 reads CATSDGTVTNYGYTF. The CDR3 nucleotides read TGTGCCACCAGTGATGGGACAGTAACTAACTATGGCTACACCTTC.

The chain combines TRBV4-1 with TRBJ1-2; D is unresolved. CDR1 MGHRA and CDR2 YSYEKL come from the germline V gene. The CDR3 extends over 16 amino acids. Deletions cut 3 bases from V and 4 bases from J, with 18 bases between. The CDR3 is CASSQGQAASAYGYTF. The CDR3 nucleotides read TGCGCCAGCAGCCAGGGCCAGGCAGCCTCTGCCTATGGCTACACCTTC.

The rearrangement joins TRBV2 to TRBJ1-5; 7 bases fit TRBD1. With 0 bases clipped from V and 1 base from J, the junction kept 9 bases outside the gene matches. The V gene's germline CDR1 is SNHLY and CDR2 FYNNEI. The CDR3 is 18 residues long. The CDR3 reads CASSEALQGGVSNQPQHF. The CDR3 coding sequence is TGTGCCAGCAGTGAAGCGCTTCAAGGGGGCGTGAGCAATCAGCCCCAGCATTTT. The whole variable domain, remainder taken from reference TRBV2 and TRBJ1-5, is EPEVTQTPSHQVTQMGQEVILRCVPISNHLYFYWYRQILGQKVEFLVSFYNNEISEKSEIFDDQFSVERPDGSNFTLKIRSTKLEDSAMYFCASSEALQGGVSNQPQHFGDGTRLSIL.

The CDR3 region has the DNA TGTGCCAGCAGTGGGACTAGCGGGGGGACGCAGTATTTT. It encodes CASSGTSGGTQYF. V is TRBV12-3 or TRBV12-4 and J is TRBJ2-3; 15 bases are shared with TRBD2. Trimming cost V 5 bases and J 9 bases; bases outside gene matches: 0. This CDR3 has 13 residues.

The rearrangement joins TRBV24-1 to TRBJ1-5; possibly TRBD1 for D (6 bases). CDR3 length: 17 residues. Between the trimmed V and J ends, which lost 4 bases and 0 bases, there was a span of 15 bases. Germline values: CDR1 KGHDR, CDR2 SFDVKD. DNA of the CDR3: TGTGCCACCAGTGAAATACAGGGATTTTATAGCAATCAGCCCCAGCATTTT. This codes for CATSEIQGFYSNQPQHF.

The J gene is TRBJ2-4, the V gene TRBV10-2, with 13 bases lining up with TRBD2. The CDR3 is 15 amino acids. Germline-derived CDR1 and CDR2 are WSHSY and SAAADI. V shed 6 bases and J 9 bases; nucleotides not matched to a gene: 8. CDR3: CASRTSGGPLGIQYF. DNA for the CDR3: TGCGCCAGCAGGACTAGCGGGGGGCCCCTAGGCATTCAGTACTTC.